A selection of T cell receptor beta chains follows, all from one sample in a study of regulatory T cells in long-lasting Graves disease. Each CDR3 protein gets one entry after TCRdb re-called the multiplex PCR reads with MiXCR. The sample shows hundreds of thousands of distinct CDR3 sequences, about 16% of them seen only once. The sample was also linked to a second study, of T cells in Graves' hyperthyroidism and ophthalmopathy.

The material was peripheral blood mononuclear cells (PBMCs), obtained at new diagnosis, from a patient treated with antithyroid drugs. These receptors all come from a man aged 18 to 29 with Graves disease. CDR3s include the opening cysteine and the closing phenylalanine or tryptophan. A D gene is named only where the DNA matches it firmly. Only some rows state a clone size, as once, few, many or a class for expanded clones.

v_call	d_call	j_call	clone_size	cdr3_aa	cdr3_nt
TRBV28	NA	TRBJ1-4	few	CASSLRLQEEKLFF	TGTGCCAGCAGTTTACGACTGCAGGAGGAAAAACTGTTTTTT
TRBV6-1	TRBD1	TRBJ2-3	many	CASRQGKTHTDTQYF	TGTGCCAGCAGACAGGGGAAGACACACACAGATACGCAGTATTTT
TRBV5-4	TRBD2	TRBJ2-7	few	CASTLAGADEQYF	TGTGCCAGCACCCTAGCGGGAGCGGACGAGCAGTACTTC
TRBV28	NA	TRBJ1-4	many	CASNEDGGPTNEKLFF	TGTGCCAGCAACGAGGATGGGGGGCCAACTAATGAAAAACTGTTTTTT
TRBV15	NA	TRBJ2-5	NA	CATSRGGETQYF	TGTGCCACCAGCAGGGGCGGGGAGACCCAGTACTTC
TRBV30	NA	TRBJ1-2	many	CAWSSNYGYTF	TGTGCCTGGAGTTCGAACTATGGCTACACCTTC
TRBV3-1	NA	TRBJ1-1	many	CASSRLTGGRTEAFF	TGTGCCAGCAGCCGGCTGACCGGGGGTCGAACTGAAGCTTTCTTT
TRBV30	NA	TRBJ2-7	NA	CAWSLGRSYEQYF	TGTGCCTGGAGTTTGGGCAGATCCTACGAGCAGTACTTC
TRBV27	NA	TRBJ2-2	few	CASSHGTMGELFF	TGTGCCAGCAGTCACGGGACAATGGGGGAGCTGTTTTTT
TRBV20-1	NA	TRBJ2-7	few	CSALTGPSYEQYF	TGCAGTGCCCTAACCGGGCCATCCTACGAGCAGTACTTC
TRBV3-1	TRBD2	TRBJ2-5	many	CASSFGTSGSETQYF	TGTGCCAGCAGCTTCGGGACTAGCGGGAGTGAGACCCAGTACTTC
TRBV7-9	NA	TRBJ2-5	many	CASSLAGEGEETQYF	TGTGCCAGCAGCTTAGCCGGGGAGGGGGAAGAGACCCAGTACTTC
TRBV5-6	NA	TRBJ1-2	few	CASSLDRFFYGYTF	TGTGCCAGCAGCTTGGACAGATTTTTTTATGGCTACACCTTC
TRBV5-1	NA	TRBJ2-7	many	CASSLDGHSEQYF	TGCGCCAGCAGCTTAGATGGACACTCCGAGCAGTACTTC
TRBV7-7	NA	TRBJ2-7	few	CASSLVDGVNSYEQYF	TGTGCTAGCAGCTTAGTGGACGGCGTAAACTCCTACGAGCAGTACTTC
TRBV7-2	TRBD2	TRBJ2-4	NA	CASSFSLAGDKNIQYF	TGTGCCAGCAGCTTCAGCCTAGCGGGAGATAAAAACATTCAGTACTTC
TRBV4-1	NA	TRBJ1-4	NA	CASSPQGTNEKLFF	TGCGCCAGCAGCCCGCAGGGGACTAATGAAAAACTGTTTTTT
TRBV5-4	NA	TRBJ1-2	NA	CASSLEGNIYYGYTF	TGTGCCAGCAGCTTGGAGGGAAACATTTACTATGGCTACACCTTC
TRBV7-6	NA	TRBJ2-1	many	CASSRESSSYNEQFF	TGTGCCAGCAGCAGGGAAAGTAGCTCCTACAATGAGCAGTTCTTC
TRBV20-1	NA	TRBJ1-5	NA	CSAREHGSRGQPQHF	TGCAGTGCTAGAGAGCACGGATCCCGGGGTCAGCCCCAGCATTTT
TRBV27	TRBD1	TRBJ2-4	NA	CASSSRDRVNIQYF	TGTGCCAGCAGTTCCCGGGACAGGGTAAACATTCAGTACTTC
TRBV4-1	TRBD1	TRBJ2-7	NA	CASSAGQASYEQYF	TGCGCCAGCAGCGCGGGACAGGCATCCTACGAGCAGTACTTC
TRBV11-3	TRBD2	TRBJ2-3	few	CASSPGLAGPGGDTQYF	TGTGCCAGCAGCCCCGGACTAGCGGGCCCGGGCGGAGATACGCAGTATTTT
TRBV30	TRBD2	TRBJ2-1	many	CAWSVLKGTSGRAYNEQFF	TGTGCCTGGAGTGTACTAAAAGGGACTAGCGGGAGGGCCTACAATGAGCAGTTCTTC
TRBV5-1	NA	TRBJ2-7	many	CASSFRDKDYEQYF	TGCGCCAGCAGCTTTAGGGACAAGGACTACGAGCAGTACTTC
TRBV12-3/TRBV12-4	TRBD2	TRBJ2-2	many	CASSGGRLAWNTGELFF	TGTGCCAGCAGTGGGGGAAGACTAGCGTGGAACACCGGGGAGCTGTTTTTT
TRBV19	TRBD1	TRBJ2-5	few	CASSIVWTGSETQYF	TGTGCCAGTAGTATAGTTTGGACAGGGAGCGAGACCCAGTACTTC
TRBV3-1	NA	TRBJ1-1	few	CASRLQKNTEAFF	TGTGCCAGCAGACTACAGAAGAACACTGAAGCTTTCTTT
TRBV10-3	TRBD1	TRBJ2-3	NA	CAIQGASTDTQYF	TGTGCCATACAGGGGGCGAGCACAGATACGCAGTATTTT
TRBV6-1	NA	TRBJ2-1	NA	CASSEARDSSYNEQFF	TGTGCCAGCAGTGAGGCCCGGGACTCCTCCTACAATGAGCAGTTCTTC
TRBV11-2	TRBD2	TRBJ2-3	once	CASSLIAGAGATQYF	TGTGCCAGCAGCTTAATAGCGGGAGCCGGGGCTACGCAGTATTTT
TRBV5-1	TRBD2	TRBJ2-2	few	CASSTRPTSGSGTGELFF	TGCGCCAGCAGCACCCGGCCGACTAGCGGGAGCGGGACCGGGGAGCTGTTTTTT
TRBV7-9	NA	TRBJ2-7	NA	CASSLAAGFDEQYF	TGTGCCAGCAGCTTAGCAGCCGGGTTCGACGAGCAGTACTTC
TRBV6-1	TRBD1	TRBJ2-7	few	CASRRDRQPSYEQYF	TGTGCCAGCAGACGGGACAGACAACCCTCCTACGAGCAGTACTTC
TRBV7-2	TRBD2	TRBJ2-1	many	CASKLAASGNEQFF	TGTGCCAGCAAACTAGCGGCCTCAGGGAATGAGCAGTTCTTC
TRBV7-9	NA	TRBJ2-7	many	CASSPTDEQYF	TGTGCCAGCAGCCCGACGGACGAGCAGTACTTC
TRBV4-1	NA	TRBJ1-4	few	CASSPRGGYTTNEKLFF	TGCGCCAGCAGCCCTCGGGGGGGTTACACAACTAATGAAAAACTGTTTTTT
TRBV27	NA	TRBJ1-2	NA	CASSQRGGGYGYTF	TGTGCCAGCAGCCAACGCGGGGGTGGCTATGGCTACACCTTC
TRBV3-1	NA	TRBJ2-2	NA	CASSQDPGGELFF	TGTGCCAGCAGCCAAGATCCGGGGGGGGAGCTGTTTTTT
TRBV28	NA	TRBJ1-5	many	CASSLPSFKISNQPQHF	TGTGCCAGCAGTTTGCCCAGCTTCAAAATTAGCAATCAGCCCCAGCATTTT
TRBV28	NA	TRBJ1-4	NA	CASSLGGRVEKLFF	TGTGCCAGCAGTTTGGGGGGACGCGTTGAAAAACTGTTTTTT
TRBV4-1	NA	TRBJ2-7	NA	CASSRAKRDEQYF	TGCGCCAGCAGCCGGGCGAAACGGGACGAGCAGTACTTC
TRBV5-6	NA	TRBJ2-1	few	CASSLGDPNYNEQFF	TGTGCCAGCAGCTTGGGGGACCCGAACTACAATGAGCAGTTCTTC
TRBV7-9	NA	TRBJ2-1	few	CASNREHNEQFF	TGTGCCAGCAACCGGGAGCACAATGAGCAGTTCTTC
TRBV18	NA	TRBJ1-1	many	CASSPGRNEAFF	TGTGCCAGCTCACCGGGACGGAATGAAGCTTTCTTT
TRBV20-1	TRBD2	TRBJ2-5	few	CSARDWTSGRKETQYF	TGCAGTGCTAGAGATTGGACTAGCGGGAGAAAAGAGACCCAGTACTTC
TRBV28	TRBD2	TRBJ2-7	few	CASSPGGLAVPYEQYF	TGTGCCAGCAGTCCTGGTGGGCTAGCGGTTCCCTACGAGCAGTACTTC
TRBV9	NA	TRBJ2-1	NA	CASSVRGDLGVYNEQFF	TGTGCCAGCAGCGTACGAGGGGACTTGGGGGTTTACAATGAGCAGTTCTTC
TRBV7-3	NA	TRBJ2-1	many	CASSLPRDPPRGHEQFF	TGTGCCAGCAGCTTACCGCGGGACCCCCCCCGTGGACATGAGCAGTTCTTC
TRBV27	NA	TRBJ1-5	NA	CASSLIWAGDNQPQHF	TGTGCCAGCAGTTTAATTTGGGCAGGGGATAATCAGCCCCAGCATTTT
TRBV11-2	NA	TRBJ2-3	many	CASSLVGLMAQYF	TGTGCCAGCAGCTTAGTCGGACTTATGGCGCAGTATTTT
TRBV20-1	TRBD1	TRBJ2-7	few	CSAPWTGEQYF	TGCAGTGCACCATGGACAGGCGAGCAGTACTTC
TRBV5-1	NA	TRBJ1-5	NA	CASSLGLAGLTDTQHF	TGCGCCAGCAGCTTGGGACTAGCGGGACTCACAGATACGCAGCATTTT
TRBV20-1	NA	TRBJ2-1	many	CSASWGGDEQFF	TGCAGTGCTAGTTGGGGCGGGGATGAGCAGTTCTTC